This T cell receptor (beta chain) was captured in a study of technical replicates of blood from several donors. The assay was immunoSEQ multiplex PCR, and TCRdb's table has in-frame clones only and misses some. The sample gives tens of thousands of clones, around 87% of which show up once; approximately 5.1% is in the top ten. Per the germline V gene, CDR1 is MGHRA and CDR2 is YSYEKL. V was trimmed by 0 bases and J by 5 bases, leaving 16 bases between them. The CDR3 spans 16 residues. The receptor was isolated from a human donor in good health. Some clones in this sample may be carry-over from other donors' samples. This sequence joins TRBV4-1 and TRBJ2-5; tentative D call: TRBD2 (6 bases). Sequencing was carried out using PBMCs. This CDR3 reads CASSQDSLGGAETQYF. For the CDR3, the DNA is TGCGCCAGCAGCCAAGATTCGTTAGGAGGGGCCGAGACCCAGTACTTC.